Described below is a single TCR beta chain sequence and its context. This record belongs to a study of T cell changes during pregnancy in multiple sclerosis. V trimming: 5 bases; J trimming: 5 bases; junction bases outside the gene matches: 10. Germline V lookup: CDR1 SGHTA, CDR2 FQGTGA. The CDR3 sequence is 16 residues long. Assay: immunoSEQ multiplex PCR; the TCRdb copy retains only in-frame clones and omits some. The data show approximately 100,000 clones, approximately 89% seen once. Sample: peripheral blood, taken after pregnancy. This chain uses TRBV7-3 with TRBJ2-3, with 10 bases that match TRBD2. This receptor was identified in a female donor with multiple sclerosis, enrolled in a pregnancy study. The CDR3 DNA follows: TGTGCCAGCAGCAAGACCGGGACTAGCGCGGGAGATACGCAGTATTTT. This encodes CASSKTGTSAGDTQYF. The whole variable domain, filled in from reference TRBV7-3 and TRBJ2-3, reads GAGVSQTPSNKVTEKGKYVELRCDPISGHTALYWYRQSLGQGPEFLIYFQGTGAADDSGLPNDRFFAVRPEGSVSTLKIQRTERGDSAVYLCASSKTGTSAGDTQYFGPGTRLTVL.